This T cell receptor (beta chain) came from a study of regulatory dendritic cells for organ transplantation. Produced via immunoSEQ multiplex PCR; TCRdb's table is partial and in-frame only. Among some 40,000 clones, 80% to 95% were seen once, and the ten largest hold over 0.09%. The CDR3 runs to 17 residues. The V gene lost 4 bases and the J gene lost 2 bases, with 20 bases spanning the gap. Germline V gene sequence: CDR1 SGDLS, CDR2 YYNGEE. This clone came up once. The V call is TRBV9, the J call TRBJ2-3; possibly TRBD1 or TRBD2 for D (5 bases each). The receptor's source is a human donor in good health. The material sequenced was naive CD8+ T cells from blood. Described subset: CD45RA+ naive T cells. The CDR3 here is CASSPVSSRAYTDTQYF. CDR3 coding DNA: TGTGCCAGCAGCCCTGTTTCTAGCAGGGCTTACACAGATACGCAGTATTTT.